This is a list of T cell receptor beta chains from one sample in a study of T cell repertoires in cytomegalovirus infection. TCRdb ran MiXCR on the reads and lists one entry per CDR3 protein. Among about 400,000 distinct CDR3 sequences listed, 15% to 20% were seen once. The sequenced sample consisted of PBMCs. These receptors were obtained from a human donor in good health (CMV status not recorded). Some clones in this sample may be carry-over from other donors' samples. Each CDR3 is given without its conserved first and last residue.

V gene	CDR3 protein
TRBV20-1	SARDISAGVPYEQY
TRBV6-5	ASTRTGGTEAF
TRBV7-2	ASSFYRGVYEQY
TRBV15	ATSRAPGTGSYEQY
TRBV3-1	ASRTSRGASNEQF
TRBV19	ASANTGRNSPLH
TRBV6-6	ASSYQLAGGPTNTGELF
TRBV19	ASSIVTQGLAKNIQY
TRBV10-3	AISGPGRGGYT
TRBV10-3	AISDSTGVPYGYT
TRBV5-5	ASSEIGGGNNEQF
TRBV12-3/TRBV12-4	ASSPGSYLNRTDTQY
TRBV5-4	ASSWGLAARDTQY
TRBV6-1	ASSEVVVRVQETQY
TRBV20-1	SARGTWEKLF
TRBV5-5	ASSPEDRRSAEAF
TRBV10-3	AISEIPGLAGGYTDTQY
TRBV4-3	ASSQEPGHIY
TRBV6-2/TRBV6-3	ASTYSGANVLT
TRBV18	ASSPGPLAGDVEQF
TRBV25-1	ASSEPLGYEQY
TRBV12-3/TRBV12-4	ASSYRTAYEQY
TRBV7-2	ASARLADTQY
TRBV7-6	ASSLRGEKTQY
TRBV6-2/TRBV6-3	ASSYLTTTEAF
TRBV2	ASSAYRETQY
TRBV28	ASRYGLQETQY
TRBV6-2/TRBV6-3	VSSKPGLAIGGNEQF
TRBV7-9	ASSPETVNTGELF
TRBV10-3	AARRTGDHYEQY
TRBV10-3	AIRGATVEKLF
TRBV7-2	ASSWTGWATEAF
TRBV5-1	ASGQTNNGELF
TRBV12-3/TRBV12-4	ASSTQIPSGANVLT
TRBV7-9	ASSPRGTGNQPQH
TRBV7-9	ASSLLGGTMSEQF
TRBV20-1	SARLAGGKPYNEQF
TRBV4-3	ASSQGVHQGTEAF
TRBV5-6	ASSLVGQSLRTNEKLF
TRBV20-1	SARTGASGANVLT
TRBV28	ASSLGVISAGSGQPQH
TRBV12-3/TRBV12-4	ASRLGVYNEQF
TRBV12-3/TRBV12-4	ASSFGRGRTEAF
TRBV6-2/TRBV6-3	ASTRTGDEQY
TRBV7-8	ASSERPGTGPGREKLF
TRBV7-9	ASSSRTGGENTEAF
TRBV19	ASSSKFYEQY
TRBV2	ASRGTGALTEAF
TRBV2	ASSTRDDTQY
TRBV7-9	ASSLQGSEQY